The rows below give T cell receptor beta chains drawn from one sample of a study of CD8+ T cells in alopecia areata. Profiled with immunoSEQ multiplex PCR; TCRdb holds only in-frame clones, not every one. The top ten clones hold around 1.4% of a sample with some 220,000 clones, more than 45% of them seen once. The material sequenced was CD4+ T cells sorted from blood, taken at week 4, from a patient treated with tofacitinib. The receptor source for this set is a human donor with alopecia areata. The CDR3 runs from the conserved cysteine through the conserved F or W. The D gene is left open where the match is weak. The size field is filled for only some rows; it gives once, few, many or a size class.

>TRBD2|TRBJ2-3|TRBV15|once
TGTGCCACCAGCAGAGATCGGGGGGTAACAGATACGCAGTATTTT
CATSRDRGVTDTQYF
>-|TRBJ1-1|TRBV15|-
TGTGCCACCAGCAGAGATAAGGTAAAAGCTTTCTTT
CATSRDKVKAFF
>TRBD2|TRBJ2-5|TRBV10-3|-
TGTGCCATCAGCTCCGGGACTAGCGTCGAGACCCAGTACTTC
CAISSGTSVETQYF
>-|TRBJ2-3|TRBV9|once
TGTGCCAGCAGCGTAAGGGGCGTCGCTAGCACAGATACGCAGTATTTT
CASSVRGVASTDTQYF
>-|TRBJ2-3|TRBV2|-
TGTGCCAGCGTCGCCTTCGCTAGCACAGATACGCAGTATTTT
CASVAFASTDTQYF
>-|TRBJ2-1|TRBV29-1|-
TGCAGCGTTGGTCAAACTAGTGCGACCTACAATGAGCAGTTCTTC
CSVGQTSATYNEQFF
>TRBD1|TRBJ2-5|TRBV18|many
TGTGCCAGCTCCGGGACAGTTAAAGAGACCCAGTACTTC
CASSGTVKETQYF
>-|TRBJ1-2|TRBV29-1|-
TGCAGCGTTGGTTTAATCTTTGGGAGGGTTCATGGCTACACCTTC
CSVGLIFGRVHGYTF
>TRBD2|TRBJ2-4|TRBV29-1|-
TGCAGCGTTAAGTCCGGGGGGGCAAAAAACATTCAGTACTTC
CSVKSGGAKNIQYF
>-|TRBJ1-2|TRBV29-1|-
TGCAGCGTTGGAAGTGGCAGCCTCTATGGCTACACCTTC
CSVGSGSLYGYTF
>-|TRBJ2-3|TRBV29-1|-
TGCAGCGTTGAACACAACTACGGCACAGATACGCAGTATTTT
CSVEHNYGTDTQYF
>-|TRBJ2-7|TRBV29-1|few
TGCAGCGTTGAAGACAGCTACGAGCAGTACTTC
CSVEDSYEQYF
>-|TRBJ2-6|TRBV29-1|-
TGCAGCGTTGCGGCGGTCAGAGGGGCCAACGTCCTGACTTTC
CSVAAVRGANVLTF
>-|TRBJ1-1|TRBV30|-
TGTGCCTGGAGTGCGATGGGTGGGACTGAAGCTTTCTTT
CAWSAMGGTEAFF
>-|TRBJ2-3|TRBV29-1|few
TGCAGCGTTGAGCGGACAGAAGATACGCAGTATTTT
CSVERTEDTQYF
>TRBD1|TRBJ1-1|TRBV29-1|-
TGCAGCCCCAGGGGGGGGTTGAACACTGAAGCTTTCTTT
CSPRGGLNTEAFF
>TRBD1|TRBJ1-2|TRBV29-1|few
TGCAGCGTGGCCACCGGGACAGGGGTCGGCTACACCTTC
CSVATGTGVGYTF
>TRBD2|TRBJ2-1|TRBV30|-
TGTGCCTTGGGACTAGCCGAGCAGTTCTTC
CALGLAEQFF
>-|TRBJ2-2|TRBV30|-
TGTGCCTGGAGAGCAGGGGCCACCGGGGAGCTGTTTTTT
CAWRAGATGELFF
>-|TRBJ1-6|TRBV30|-
TGTGCCTGGACCACAGGAGCACCCCTCCACTTT
CAWTTGAPLHF
>-|TRBJ1-6|TRBV12-5|once
TGTGCTAGTGGTAGCGGGGGGTATAATTCACCCCTCCACTTT
CASGSGGYNSPLHF
>-|TRBJ1-6|TRBV23-1|-
TGCGCCAGCAGTCAATCTGGGGGTGGGGAAAATTCACCCCTCCACTTT
CASSQSGGGENSPLHF
>-|TRBJ2-3|TRBV29-1|once
TGCAGCGTTCCGAGCACAGATACGCAGTATTTT
CSVPSTDTQYF
>TRBD1|TRBJ2-2|TRBV7-2|-
TGTGCCAGCAGCTTAGTAGGGGGCAGGAGGTCCGGGGAGCTGTTTTTT
CASSLVGGRRSGELFF
>-|TRBJ1-1|TRBV2|-
TGTGCCAGCAGTTATGACCCGAACACTGAAGCTTTCTTT
CASSYDPNTEAFF
>-|TRBJ1-2|TRBV30|-
TGTGCCTGGAGGCCGGCAGGGTCGGATGGCTACACCTTC
CAWRPAGSDGYTF
>-|TRBJ2-7|TRBV19|-
TGTGCCAGTAGTATAATAGGGGGGACCTCCTACGAGCAGTACTTC
CASSIIGGTSYEQYF
>-|TRBJ2-6|TRBV4-1|-
TGCGCCAGCAGCCCCCAGGACGCTGGGGCCAACGTCCTGACTTTC
CASSPQDAGANVLTF
>-|TRBJ1-1|TRBV29-1|-
TGCAGCGCCTGGGGAGGGATGAACACTGAAGCTTTCTTT
CSAWGGMNTEAFF
>-|TRBJ1-1|TRBV11-1|few
TGTGCCAGCAGCTTAGCACAGGAGAACACTGAAGCTTTCTTT
CASSLAQENTEAFF
>-|TRBJ1-2|TRBV29-1|-
TGCAGCGTTCTCAGTGACTATGGCTACACCTTC
CSVLSDYGYTF
>TRBD1|TRBJ2-7|TRBV29-1|few
TGCAGCGTGCCGGACAGGGGCGAGCAGTACTTC
CSVPDRGEQYF
>-|TRBJ2-1|TRBV4-2|-
TGTGCCAGCAGCCAAGTGGGCGTCCGAGCGGACAATGAGCAGTTCTTC
CASSQVGVRADNEQFF
>-|TRBJ1-2|TRBV4-1|-
TGCGCCAGCAGCCCGCCAAACGGGCTGTATGGCTACACCTTC
CASSPPNGLYGYTF
>-|TRBJ2-3|TRBV4-3|-
TGCGCCAGCAGCCAAGTCCGGCTTCCCACAGATACGCAGTATTTT
CASSQVRLPTDTQYF
>-|TRBJ2-7|TRBV29-1|few
TGCAGCGTTTCCCAGGAATCCTACGAGCAGTACTTC
CSVSQESYEQYF
>-|TRBJ2-1|TRBV9|once
TGTGCCAGCAGCGCGAGGGCGAGACCCAATGAGCAGTTCTTC
CASSARARPNEQFF
>-|TRBJ2-1|TRBV30|-
TGTGCCTGGAAGGGGGGGGCATATGAGCAGTTCTTC
CAWKGGAYEQFF
>-|TRBJ2-5|TRBV20-1|-
TGCAGTGCTAGCCCCCTGGAGACCCAGTACTTC
CSASPLETQYF
>-|TRBJ1-2|TRBV30|-
TGTGCCTGGAGTTCTTCCTCCTCCTATGGCTACACCTTC
CAWSSSSSYGYTF
>TRBD2|TRBJ2-1|TRBV11-2|-
TGTGCCAGCAGCTTAGGGGCGGGGGGTTTGAATGAGCAGTTCTTC
CASSLGAGGLNEQFF
>-|TRBJ1-1|TRBV5-1|-
TGCGCCAGCAGCTTGGGACAGCCGAACACTGAAGCTTTCTTT
CASSLGQPNTEAFF
>TRBD1|TRBJ2-3|TRBV5-1|-
TGCGCCAGCAGCTTGAGGACAGGGGGAGGAGATACGCAGTATTTT
CASSLRTGGGDTQYF
>-|TRBJ2-2|TRBV5-4|-
TGTGCCAGCAGAAATGGGGAAACCACCGGGGAGCTGTTTTTT
CASRNGETTGELFF
>TRBD1|TRBJ2-1|TRBV19|few
TGTGCCAGTAGTATGAGCTCCGGGACAGGGTTCAATGAGCAGTTCTTC
CASSMSSGTGFNEQFF
>TRBD1|TRBJ2-2|TRBV19|-
TGTGCCACCCAAGGGACAGGGACAAGCGGGGAGCTGTTTTTT
CATQGTGTSGELFF
>TRBD2|TRBJ2-7|TRBV10-3|few
TGTGCCATCAGTGTAGCGGGGGAAACCTACGAGCAGTACTTC
CAISVAGETYEQYF
>-|TRBJ2-3|TRBV7-2|-
TGTGCCAGCAGCGTGGACCCTACCCCTTCGGATACGCAGTATTTT
CASSVDPTPSDTQYF
>TRBD1|TRBJ2-6|TRBV7-6|once
TGTGCCAGCAGCTCCGACAGGGCTGGGGCCAACGTCCTGACTTTC
CASSSDRAGANVLTF